These 16 T cell receptor beta chains were all obtained from the same sample, sequenced in a study of blood T cell repertoires in COVID-19. Method: immunoSEQ multiplex PCR; TCRdb's copy keeps in-frame clones and lacks some. The repertoire holds just under 90,000 clones, 70% to 90% seen once, with about 3% in the top ten. The sequencing input was peripheral blood. The receptors shown here come from a woman at least 80 years old with acute or convalescent COVID-19.

The chain is built from TRBV5-1 and TRBJ1-2, with D possibly matching TRBD1 (6 bases). Per the germline V gene, CDR1 is SGHRS and CDR2 is YFSETQ. V shed 4 bases and J shed 2 bases, with 15 bases lying between them. The CDR3 has 15 amino acids. The CDR3 region has the DNA TGCGCCAGCAGCGACTCTTCGACAGGAAACTATGGCTACACCTTC. Protein: CASSDSSTGNYGYTF.

The V call is TRBV19, the J call TRBJ1-1; 8 bases fit TRBD1. In germline, CDR1 is LNHDA, CDR2 SQIVND (reference sequence). J lost 6 bases, V lost 4 bases, and 4 bases had no gene match. The length of the CDR3 is 13 residues. The CDR3: CASSTIQGAEAFF. CDR3 in DNA: TGTGCCAGTAGTACGATACAGGGGGCTGAAGCTTTCTTT.

This chain links TRBV21-1 with TRBJ1-5; the D segment call TRBD1 is taken from the table without a DNA check. TRBV21-1 is noted as a pseudogene. CDR3 length equals 15 residues. The CDR3 nucleotides read TGTGCCAGCAGCAAAGGTCCAGGGGGCAATCAGCCCCAGCATTTT. Encoded protein: CASSKGPGGNQPQHF.

The chain uses TRBV5-6 and TRBJ2-4; D is perhaps TRBD1 (6 bases). Trimming left V 3 bases short and J 3 bases short, with 13 bases between. The CDR3 contains 15 residues. Germline CDR1 reads SGHDT; CDR2 reads YYEEEE. The CDR3 DNA reads TGTGCCAGCAGCTCCATACAGGGAGACAAAAACATTCAGTACTTC. It encodes CASSSIQGDKNIQYF.

This chain uses TRBV6-5 with TRBJ1-1; the D gene is possibly TRBD1 (5 bases). V lost 0 bases, J lost 4 bases, and 12 bases lay in between. Germline V gene lookup returns CDR1 MNHEY and CDR2 SVGAGI. The CDR3 contains 15 residues. The CDR3 region is CASSYSEGLSTEAFF. In DNA, the CDR3 is TGTGCCAGCAGTTACTCAGAGGGACTGAGCACTGAAGCTTTCTTT.

The V call is TRBV27, the J call TRBJ1-1; 9 bases are shared with TRBD1. The V and J ends lost 3 bases and 5 bases, in that order; junction bases with no gene match: 4. Germline CDR1 reads MNHEY; CDR2 reads SMNVEV (reference sequence). The CDR3 contains 14 residues. The CDR3 nucleotides are TGTGCCAGCAGTTTCCGGGACAGGGTAACTGAAGCTTTCTTT. It codes for CASSFRDRVTEAFF.

The genes are TRBV6-1 and TRBJ1-2; D gene uncertain. Looked up from germline, CDR1 is MNHNS and CDR2 is SASEGT. Trimming stripped 0 bases from V and 4 bases from J, with 9 bases between. The CDR3 covers 14 residues. The CDR3 loop is CASSEALYSYGYTF. The CDR3 region has the DNA TGTGCCAGCAGTGAAGCGCTCTATTCCTATGGCTACACCTTC.

This chain joins TRBV4-1 and TRBJ2-7, with 12 bases matching TRBD2. Trimming took 3 bases from V and 6 from J; bases not matched to a gene: 9. Germline CDR1 and CDR2: MGHRA and YSYEKL. This CDR3 is built from 16 residues. The CDR3 is CASSHPPTSGSSEQYF. DNA of the CDR3: TGCGCCAGCAGCCACCCGCCGACTAGCGGGAGCTCCGAGCAGTACTTC.

The chain employs TRBV28 and TRBJ1-5; 9 bases match TRBD1. Trimming cost V 3 bases and J 6 bases; bases outside gene matches: 9. The germline CDR1 and CDR2 sequences are MDHEN and SYDVKM. The length of the CDR3 is 16 residues. The CDR3 sequence: CASSFPGGQGSQPQHF. CDR3 bases: TGTGCCAGCAGTTTCCCTGGGGGACAGGGATCTCAGCCCCAGCATTTT.

The chain joins TRBV20-1 to TRBJ1-5; TRBD1 agrees at 7 bases. The length of the CDR3 is 13 residues. CDR1 and CDR2 from the germline V gene are DFQATT and SNEGSKA (reference sequence). V lost 3 bases, J lost 2 bases, and 1 base stayed unmatched. CDR3 in DNA: TGCAGTGCTAGTACAGGGGGCAATCAGCCCCAGCATTTT. It encodes CSASTGGNQPQHF.

The chain carries TRBV11-2 and TRBJ2-1; 9 positions match TRBD2. This CDR3 comprises 17 residues. The V gene end was trimmed by 0 bases and the J gene end by 4 bases; junction bases not matched to a gene: 7. Germline V gene data show CDR1 as SGHAT and CDR2 as FQNNGV. The CDR3 coding sequence is TGTGCCAGCAGCTTAGATGGGAGCGGGGGGACGTACAATGAGCAGTTCTTC. This translates into CASSLDGSGGTYNEQFF. The variable domain in full, completed from reference TRBV11-2 and TRBJ2-1, reads EAGVAQSPRYKIIEKRQSVAFWCNPISGHATLYWYQQILGQGPKLLIQFQNNGVVDDSQLPKDRFSAERLKGVDSTLKIQPAKLEDSAVYLCASSLDGSGGTYNEQFFGPGTRLTVL.

CDR3 sequence (DNA): TGCAGTGCTAGTCGCGAGAGCTCCTACAATGAGCAGTTCTTC. Amino acids: CSASRESSYNEQFF. The chain carries TRBV20-1 and TRBJ2-1; the D is unclear. Trimming removed 3 bases at V and 0 bases at J, with 9 bases between. From germline, CDR1 is DFQATT and CDR2 SNEGSKA (reference sequence). The CDR3 has 14 amino acids.

This clone was counted a single time. This sequence joins TRBV30 and TRBJ2-2, with 9 bases fitting TRBD1. Germline V gives CDR1 GTSNPN, CDR2 SVGIG (reference sequence). The CDR3 consists of 15 residues. V dropped 2 bases and J dropped 9; count of bases not matched to a gene: 10. The CDR3 loop reads CAWSTGQGPPRELFF. CDR3 nucleotides: TGTGCCTGGAGTACGGGACAGGGACCTCCGAGGGAGCTGTTTTTT.

The sample holds a few counts of this clone. The chain couples TRBV5-8 to TRBJ2-5; 7 bases are a match to TRBD2. Trimming took 2 bases from V and 2 from J; bases not matched to a gene: 6. CDR3 length equals 15 residues. Per the germline V gene, CDR1 is SGHTS and CDR2 is YDEGEE. CDR3 amino acids: CASSLGASGQETQYF. The CDR3 DNA reads TGTGCCAGCAGCTTAGGGGCTAGCGGACAAGAGACCCAGTACTTC.

The V gene is TRBV5-1, the J gene TRBJ1-2; the match to TRBD1 covers 9 bases. V dropped 7 bases and J dropped 8; count of bases not matched to a gene: 12. The CDR3 runs to 14 residues. Germline assignment: CDR1 SGHRS and CDR2 YFSETQ. CDR3 sequence (DNA): TGCGCCAGCGCCCCGGGACAGGGCGCGGAAGGCTACACCTTC. Its protein product is CASAPGQGAEGYTF.

CDR3 in DNA: TGTGCCAGCAGCTTAGACAGGGCTAACTATGGCTACACCTTC. It encodes CASSLDRANYGYTF. The V gene is TRBV7-2, the J gene TRBJ1-2; D might be TRBD1 (6 bases). The CDR3 covers 14 residues. The germline gives CDR1 SGHTA, CDR2 FQGNSA. Trimming pared 1 base from V and 0 bases from J, leaving 6 bases between.